The following is a T cell receptor beta chain sequence with its context. What it recognizes is unknown. Over several immunoSEQ plates, each subset's genomic DNA was distributed in even portions. Assay used: immunoSEQ multiplex PCR; TCRdb lists only in-frame clones, some missing. The repertoire consists of just over 2,000,000 clones, with around 96% occurring once and the leading ten covering roughly 1.1%. This sample was taken from a study of shared clonotypes between healthy human individuals. The V gene lost 3 bases and the J gene lost 5 bases, with 4 bases spanning the gap. The CDR3 runs 12 residues. Per germline, CDR1 SGHVS and CDR2 FQNEAQ. Naive-designated CD8 cells lacked CD45RO, were positively enriched for CCR7, and omitted terminally differentiated effector memory CD45RA+ cells. Study conclusions and caveats: Having only a few donors restricted how much genetic and exposure-history diversity was captured.

This clonotype was sampled from a man aged 18 to 30 in good health. Sequenced material: naive CD8+ T cells sorted from blood. V gene TRBV7-8 combines with J gene TRBJ1-4, with no clear D. DNA for the CDR3: TGTGCCAGCAGCTTTGAAAATGAAAAACTGTTTTTT. Its protein is CASSFENEKLFF.